These 3 T cell receptor beta chains originate from one sample sequenced in a study of T cells in Graves' hyperthyroidism and ophthalmopathy. Amplification yielded TCR beta CDR3 regions, with RNA transcripts as the source. During a first-round RT-PCR of the TCR CDR3, the HTBI primer set was used. TCRdb reprocessed the multiplex PCR reads via MiXCR and lists one record per CDR3 protein. The sample shows a few hundred thousand distinct CDR3 sequences, 13% of them seen only once. Material: blood. These receptors were obtained from a man aged 25-45 years with Graves' hyperthyroidism that later progressed to Graves' ophthalmopathy.

About this clonotype itself: Since a much larger clone is just one base distant, this may be a read error. The chain employs TRBV7-9 and TRBJ2-4, with TRBD1 matching 8 bases. The V gene's germline CDR1 is SEHNR and CDR2 FQNEAQ (reference sequence). The CDR3 has 17 residues. CDR3 nucleotide sequence: TGTGCCAGCAGCTCCTCCTGGACAGGGTCGGCCAAAAACATTAAGTACTTC. Its protein product is CASSSSWTGSAKNIKYF.

This clonotype was seen a handful of times. The V gene is TRBV4-1, the J gene TRBJ2-2; 8 nucleotides line up with TRBD2. Germline V gene data show CDR1 as MGHRA and CDR2 as YSYEKL. The J segment lost 7 bases and the V segment lost 4 bases, leaving 8 bases of the junction unmatched. The CDR3 is 15 residues long. This CDR3 reads CASSPGGGLNGELFF. For the CDR3, the DNA is TGCGCCAGCAGCCCCGGGGGGGGGCTGAACGGGGAGCTGTTTTTT.

This clonotype has a count of ten or more. V is TRBV28 and J is TRBJ2-5; perhaps TRBD1 as D (5 bases). This CDR3 has 16 amino acids. Germline CDR1 and CDR2: MDHEN and SYDVKM. Trimming removed 2 bases from V and 2 bases from J, with 15 bases in between. This CDR3 reads CASSLTRKDKQETQYF. The CDR3 bases are TGTGCCAGCAGTTTAACTCGGAAGGACAAACAAGAGACCCAGTACTTC.